These T cell receptor beta chains were read from a single sample in a study of PD-1 blockade in classical Hodgkin lymphoma. The protocol was immunoSEQ multiplex PCR, while the TCRdb copy is restricted to in-frame clones and leaves out a portion. The data contain tens of thousands of clones, roughly 91% of them singletons. Sequencing input: peripheral blood mononuclear cells (PBMCs). The origin of the receptors is a human donor with classical Hodgkin lymphoma. Each CDR3 is given with its conserved first and last residue. D genes are given only for firm matches. Rows give clone size only sometimes, using once, few, many, or a class for an expanded clone.

>TRBJ2-5|TRBD1|NA|TRBV18
TGTGCCAGCTCACCCCAAATCGACAGGGCGAAGACCCAGTACTTC
CASSPQIDRAKTQYF
>TRBJ2-3|TRBD2|NA|TRBV19
TGTGCCAGTGATTACGGCATAGCGGGAGGGCCTGGCACAGATACGCAGTATTTT
CASDYGIAGGPGTDTQYF
>TRBJ2-3|TRBD1|NA|TRBV19
TGTGCCAGTAGGGACAGGGGTTCCGATACGCAGTATTTT
CASRDRGSDTQYF
>TRBJ1-1|NA|NA|TRBV7-3
TGTGCCAGCAGCCCGCTTCCAGGGAGCACTGAAGCTTTCTTT
CASSPLPGSTEAFF
>TRBJ2-1|NA|NA|TRBV7-9
TGTGCCAGCAGCGCCGAGGATGGCGGGCCCCACTACAATGAGCAGTTCTTC
CASSAEDGGPHYNEQFF
>TRBJ1-1|NA|NA|TRBV15
TGTGCCACCAGCAGGGTATGGACGGGAAACGGGAGCACTGAAGCTTTCTTT
CATSRVWTGNGSTEAFF
>TRBJ2-1|TRBD2|NA|TRBV7-2
TGTGCCAGCAGCTCCTCCGGGACTAGCGGGAGGGGAGAGCAGTTCTTC
CASSSSGTSGRGEQFF
>TRBJ2-1|NA|NA|TRBV5-1
TGCGCCAGCAGCCCTCCGAGGGGTAGCGCTAGCAATGAGCAGTTCTTC
CASSPPRGSASNEQFF
>TRBJ2-3|TRBD2|NA|TRBV7-9
TGTGCCAGCTCACACGGGACTAGCGGGAGTAGCACAGATACGCAGTATTTT
CASSHGTSGSSTDTQYF
>TRBJ2-1|TRBD2|once|TRBV19
TGTGCCAGTAGTAGGTTAGCGGGAGGGAATTACAATGAGCAGTTCTTC
CASSRLAGGNYNEQFF
>TRBJ2-5|NA|NA|TRBV18
TGTGCCAGCTCGCAACTCCGGGACGTTCAAGGGACCCAGTACTTC
CASSQLRDVQGTQYF
>TRBJ2-1|TRBD2|NA|TRBV2
TGTGCCAGCAGGGATAGCGGGTGGGGCTCCTACAATGAGCAGTTCTTC
CASRDSGWGSYNEQFF
>TRBJ1-3|NA|NA|TRBV15
TGTGCCACCAGCAGAGATCGCCTGAGCTCTGGAAACACCATATATTTT
CATSRDRLSSGNTIYF
>TRBJ2-2|TRBD2|NA|TRBV2
TGTGCCAGCAGTACTACTAGCGGGGAATTCACCGGGGAGCTGTTTTTT
CASSTTSGEFTGELFF
>TRBJ2-7|NA|NA|TRBV5-1
TGCGCCAGCAGCTTCCTAGCAAGCTCCTACGAGCAGTACTTC
CASSFLASSYEQYF
>TRBJ1-4|NA|NA|TRBV18
TGTGCCAGCTCACCACCACCGTATAGGGATGAAAAACTGTTTTTT
CASSPPPYRDEKLFF
>TRBJ1-2|NA|NA|TRBV15
TGTGCCACCAGCAGAGATAGGGGTAGCTACACCTTC
CATSRDRGSYTF
>TRBJ2-7|TRBD2|NA|TRBV4-2
TGTGCCAGCAGCCACAAAAGGGGAGGGCGTTCCTACGAGCAGTACTTC
CASSHKRGGRSYEQYF
>TRBJ1-1|NA|NA|TRBV5-8
TGTGCCAGCAGCTCCTATCACCGGACTGAAGCTTTCTTT
CASSSYHRTEAFF
>TRBJ2-1|TRBD1|NA|TRBV7-3
TGTGCCAGCAGCTCCCAGGGGGTGACCCATGAGCAGTTCTTC
CASSSQGVTHEQFF
>TRBJ1-2|NA|once|TRBV15
TGTGCCACCAGCAGAGATGCCCCCCGGGGCCTGGGCGGCTACACCTTC
CATSRDAPRGLGGYTF
>TRBJ2-2|TRBD2|few|TRBV28
TGTGCCAGCAGTACCGGGAGGAGGGCGGAAACCGGGGAGCTGTTTTTT
CASSTGRRAETGELFF
>TRBJ1-2|NA|NA|TRBV2
TGTGCCAGCAGCGAAGGTTGGGGAGACTATGGCTACACCTTC
CASSEGWGDYGYTF
>TRBJ1-1|NA|NA|TRBV20-1
TGCAGTGCCGGTCCGGGGCCTGAAGCTTTCTTT
CSAGPGPEAFF
>TRBJ2-1|TRBD2|NA|TRBV7-9
TGTGCCAGCAGCTTTGTCCCGGGAGGGTACAATGAGCAGTTCTTC
CASSFVPGGYNEQFF
>TRBJ1-1|NA|NA|TRBV7-3
TGTGCCAGCAGCTCGGGGACACCCAACACTGAAGCTTTCTTT
CASSSGTPNTEAFF
>TRBJ1-1|TRBD1|NA|TRBV6-6
TGTGCCAGCAGTGACAGGGGGCGCGGAACTGAAGCTTTCTTT
CASSDRGRGTEAFF
>TRBJ2-2|NA|NA|TRBV28
TGTGCCAGCAGTTTATCCGGGGCGAACACCGGGGAGCTGTTTTTT
CASSLSGANTGELFF
>TRBJ2-4|TRBD1|NA|TRBV2
TGTGCCAGCAGCACACAGGGGGGTGCCAAAAACATTCAGTACTTC
CASSTQGGAKNIQYF
>TRBJ2-7|NA|NA|TRBV28
TGTGCCACAAGGGGGGGTGGAACCTACGAGCAGTACTTC
CATRGGGTYEQYF
>TRBJ1-1|NA|NA|TRBV9
TGTGCCAGCAGCGCCGGCTCGGTTTGGGCAAACACTGAAGCTTTCTTT
CASSAGSVWANTEAFF
>TRBJ1-5|NA|NA|TRBV11-2
TGTGCCAGCAGCTTAGGCCAGGGTAGCAATCAGCCCCAGCATTTT
CASSLGQGSNQPQHF
>TRBJ2-2|NA|NA|TRBV9
TGTGCCAGCAGCGGCGGGCTTCGACCCTACACCGGGGAGCTGTTTTTT
CASSGGLRPYTGELFF
>TRBJ2-3|NA|NA|TRBV9
TGTGCCAGCAGCGTAGGTGAGACCCCCAGGACGAATACGCAGTATTTT
CASSVGETPRTNTQYF
>TRBJ2-7|NA|few|TRBV7-2
TGTGCCAGCAGCTTAGCCGTCCCCTACGAGCAGTACTTC
CASSLAVPYEQYF
>TRBJ2-3|NA|NA|TRBV4-1
TGCGCCAGCAGCCAAACGCAGGCGGGAGATACGCAGTATTTT
CASSQTQAGDTQYF
>TRBJ2-2|TRBD2|NA|TRBV5-1
TGCGCCAGCAGCAGTAGCGGGAGGGCCTTCGGGGAGCTGTTTTTT
CASSSSGRAFGELFF
>TRBJ2-1|NA|NA|TRBV18
TGTGCCAGCTCACCATCCCGTCTTGAGCAGTTCTTC
CASSPSRLEQFF
>TRBJ1-2|NA|once|TRBV28
TGTGCCAGCACCCCGACCTGGTTGAGTGGCTACACCTTC
CASTPTWLSGYTF
>TRBJ2-1|TRBD1|NA|TRBV14
TGTGCCAGCAGCCCGACAGGGGGCTACAATGAGCAGTTCTTC
CASSPTGGYNEQFF
>TRBJ2-5|TRBD1|once|TRBV7-9
TGTGCCAGCAGCGCACAGACAGGGGGGCAAGAGACCCAGTACTTC
CASSAQTGGQETQYF
>TRBJ2-5|TRBD2|NA|TRBV11-2
TGTGCCAGCAGCCATGGACTAGCGGGAGGGAGGGGCCAAGAGACCCAGTACTTC
CASSHGLAGGRGQETQYF
>TRBJ2-3|TRBD2|NA|TRBV2
TGTGCCAGCAGAGGCACAGTGCCTAGCGGGACCGATACGCAGTATTTT
CASRGTVPSGTDTQYF
>TRBJ1-2|NA|NA|TRBV5-1
TGCGCCAGCAGCTTGGGAAATCAAAGGTTAGGAGGCTACACCTTC
CASSLGNQRLGGYTF
>TRBJ1-1|TRBD1|once|TRBV19
TGTGCCAGTAGCCCCGGGACAGCGAACACTGAAGCTTTCTTT
CASSPGTANTEAFF
>TRBJ1-5|NA|NA|TRBV6-1
TGTGCCAGCAGTAGGACAGAGCAGCCCCAGCATTTT
CASSRTEQPQHF
>TRBJ2-7|NA|once|TRBV18
TGTGCCAGCTCACCCGGAGGAGGGGAGAACGAGCAGTACTTC
CASSPGGGENEQYF
>TRBJ1-4|NA|NA|TRBV5-1
TGCGCCAGCAGATTACAGGGAACTAATGAAAAACTGTTTTTT
CASRLQGTNEKLFF
>TRBJ2-1|NA|NA|TRBV6-1
TGTGCCAGCACAGCGGTATCCTACAATGAGCAGTTCTTC
CASTAVSYNEQFF
>TRBJ2-2|NA|NA|TRBV2
TGTGCCAGCAGTGTTGGGAGAGCGAACACCGGGGAGCTGTTTTTT
CASSVGRANTGELFF
>TRBJ1-2|NA|once|TRBV10-3
TGTGCCATCAAAATGACAGATTCTCCTAACTATGGCTACACCTTC
CAIKMTDSPNYGYTF
>TRBJ1-2|NA|NA|TRBV27
TGTGCCAGCAGGATGAGGGTACCCGGTCACTATGGCTACACCTTC
CASRMRVPGHYGYTF
>TRBJ2-3|NA|NA|TRBV18
TGTGCCAGCTCCCTCGGTGGGGGAAATATTGCAGATACGCAGTATTTT
CASSLGGGNIADTQYF
>TRBJ2-4|NA|NA|TRBV11-3
TGTGCCAGCAGCGTCGTCCTAGGATCCCAAAACATTCAGTACTTC
CASSVVLGSQNIQYF
>TRBJ2-2|TRBD2|NA|TRBV4-1
TGCGCCAGCAGCCAATCCTCCGCAGGACTAGCGGGAGGATACGGGGAGCTGTTTTTT
CASSQSSAGLAGGYGELFF